Below, 29 T cell receptor beta chains from the same sample are listed, as sequenced in a study of Ad26.COV2.S vaccination and SARS-CoV-2 variants. Clones were sequenced by immunoSEQ multiplex PCR, and TCRdb holds only the in-frame ones, with some missing. The data show 410,000 or so clones, around 92% seen once. Sample treatment: roughly 19 received Ad26.COV2.S at low or high dose, single or two shots; several received placebo; per-sample allocation not given. At day 63 after the first vaccine or placebo injection, samples were drawn. The sequences come from peripheral blood, collected in a trial of Ad26.COV2.S vaccine versus placebo. Receptors were obtained from a person aged 18-60 years who received the Ad26.COV2.S COVID-19 vaccine or a placebo.

The gene calls are TRBV5-1 and TRBJ2-2; 8 nucleotides line up with TRBD1. Germline V gene lookup returns CDR1 SGHRS and CDR2 YFSETQ. CDR3 size: 17 residues. Trimming removed 1 base from V and 4 bases from J; junction bases left unmatched: 9. This CDR3 reads CASSLNQGAWGTGELFF. The CDR3, as DNA: TGCGCCAGCAGCTTGAATCAGGGGGCTTGGGGCACCGGGGAGCTGTTTTTT.

This clone was recorded once. The chain combines TRBV28 with TRBJ2-7, with D maybe TRBD1 (5 bases). Trimming left V 2 bases short and J 4 bases short, with 12 bases between. Germline values: CDR1 MDHEN, CDR2 SYDVKM. The CDR3 contains 14 residues. CDR3 sequence: CASSLGQGGYEQYF. CDR3 nucleotides: TGTGCCAGCAGTTTAGGGCAGGGTGGTTACGAGCAGTACTTC.

The V gene is TRBV19, the J gene TRBJ2-5; maybe TRBD2 (6 bases). The germline V and J ends were trimmed by 6 bases and 4 bases, with 12 bases remaining between them. Germline CDR1 is LNHDA and CDR2 is SQIVND (reference sequence). This CDR3 comprises 13 residues. The CDR3 is CASSLDYRETQYF. CDR3 coding DNA: TGTGCCAGTAGCTTGGACTATAGAGAGACCCAGTACTTC.

The rearrangement links TRBV7-9 to TRBJ1-1, with D tentatively TRBD1 (6 bases). This CDR3 region has 15 residues. V was cut by 1 base and J by 1 base, with 10 bases left in between. The germline CDR1 and CDR2 sequences are SEHNR and FQNEAQ (reference sequence). This CDR3 is CASSLVGASNTEAFF. CDR3 DNA: TGTGCCAGCAGCTTAGTGGGGGCTTCGAACACTGAAGCTTTCTTT.

The CDR3 protein is CASGNMGRQYSNTEAFF. CDR3 nucleotide sequence: TGTGCCAGTGGGAATATGGGAAGACAGTACAGCAACACTGAAGCTTTCTTT. This chain links TRBV19 with TRBJ1-1; a weak D match, TRBD1 (5 bases). CDR3 size: 17 residues. V lost 8 bases, J lost 2 bases, and 24 bases lay in between. Per germline, CDR1 LNHDA and CDR2 SQIVND (reference sequence).

The V call is TRBV2, the J call TRBJ2-7, with D possibly matching TRBD2 (5 bases). Germline CDR1 is SNHLY and CDR2 is FYNNEI. The V and J ends lost 5 bases and 0 bases respectively, with 11 bases between them. The CDR3 consists of 14 residues. The CDR3 spells CASSFELDSYEQYF. The DNA of the CDR3 is TGTGCCAGCAGTTTTGAACTAGACTCCTACGAGCAGTACTTC. The whole variable domain, filled in from reference TRBV2 and TRBJ2-7, reads EPEVTQTPSHQVTQMGQEVILRCVPISNHLYFYWYRQILGQKVEFLVSFYNNEISEKSEIFDDQFSVERPDGSNFTLKIRSTKLEDSAMYFCASSFELDSYEQYFGPGTRLTVT.

The V and J genes are TRBV27 and TRBJ1-2; 10 nucleotides agree with TRBD1. CDR1 and CDR2 from the germline V gene are MNHEY and SMNVEV (reference sequence). V lost 5 bases and J lost 6; bases outside the gene matches: 9. CDR3 length: 15 residues. The CDR3 here is CASSDGTGELDGYTF. CDR3 DNA sequence: TGTGCCAGCAGTGATGGGACAGGGGAATTGGATGGCTACACCTTC.

The chain uses TRBV5-4 and TRBJ2-3; D unclear. CDR3 length equals 14 residues. Looked up from germline, CDR1 is SGHNT and CDR2 is YYREEE (reference sequence). V was cut by 0 bases and J by 2 bases, with 7 bases left in between. CDR3 residues: CASSLGQDTDTQYF. The CDR3 DNA follows: TGTGCCAGCAGCTTGGGACAAGACACAGATACGCAGTATTTT.

The chain uses TRBV18 and TRBJ1-1; the match to TRBD1 covers 8 bases. The CDR3 spans 14 residues. J lost 4 bases, V lost 4 bases, and 5 bases had no gene match. CDR1 is KGHSH and CDR2 is LQKENI in the germline V gene. In DNA, the CDR3 is TGTGCCAGCTCACTAGGGGACAGGCGCACTGAAGCTTTCTTT. It translates to CASSLGDRRTEAFF.

This clone has just a few counts. The chain has TRBV7-9 and TRBJ2-7; no clear D. Trimming took off 5 bases at V and 3 bases at J, with 5 bases between the two ends. Germline values: CDR1 SEHNR, CDR2 FQNEAQ (reference sequence). The CDR3 is 11 residues long. The CDR3 DNA is TGTGCCAGCAGCCCGCACTACGAGCAGTACTTC. Its protein product is CASSPHYEQYF.

This clone was seen a single time. J is TRBJ1-6 and V is TRBV27, with 9 bases matching TRBD1. Germline CDR1 MNHEY, CDR2 SMNVEV (reference sequence). The V gene end was trimmed by 5 bases and the J gene end by 5 bases; junction bases not matched to a gene: 4. This CDR3 is 15 amino acids long. The CDR3 region is CASSQWDRDNSPLHF. Here the CDR3 DNA reads TGTGCCAGCAGTCAATGGGACAGGGATAATTCACCCCTCCACTTT.

The chain couples TRBV4-1 to TRBJ2-1; D is possibly TRBD2 (6 bases). Germline CDR1 and CDR2: MGHRA and YSYEKL. The CDR3 extends over 16 amino acids. V lost 8 bases, J lost 5 bases, and 22 bases lay in between. For the CDR3, the DNA is TGCGCCAGCGGTTATTTACTCGGGAGCCTCAACAATGAGCAGTTCTTC. Translating it yields CASGYLLGSLNNEQFF.

The chain combines TRBV30 with TRBJ1-5; D unresolved. V was trimmed by 1 base and J by 6 bases, leaving 10 bases between them. The CDR3 runs 13 residues. Germline values: CDR1 GTSNPN, CDR2 SVGIG (reference sequence). The CDR3 sequence is CAWSESMGQPQHF. As DNA, the CDR3 is TGTGCCTGGAGTGAAAGTATGGGTCAGCCCCAGCATTTT.

The chain recombines TRBV19 with TRBJ1-1, with D possibly matching TRBD1 (5 bases). CDR3 length: 12 amino acids. Germline CDR1 reads LNHDA; CDR2 reads SQIVND (reference sequence). Trimming shortened V by 7 bases and J by 8 bases, and 14 bases separated the two germline ends. The CDR3 is CASTGDPSEAFF. The CDR3, as DNA: TGTGCCAGTACCGGGGACCCCTCAGAAGCTTTCTTT.

The rearrangement joins TRBV7-7 to TRBJ2-2; D unclear. Trimming removed 5 bases from V and 7 bases from J, with 11 bases in between. This CDR3 has 13 amino acids. Germline lookup yields CDR1 SSHAT and CDR2 FNYEAQ (reference sequence). This CDR3 reads CASSPSWGGELFF. The CDR3 bases are TGTGCCAGCAGCCCCTCCTGGGGCGGGGAGCTGTTTTTT.

The rearrangement links TRBV7-9 to TRBJ2-2, with 9 bases fitting TRBD1. The V gene end was trimmed by 5 bases and the J gene end by 3 bases; junction bases not matched to a gene: 7. This CDR3 is built from 16 residues. The germline CDR1 and CDR2 sequences are SEHNR and FQNEAQ (reference sequence). CDR3 DNA: TGTGCCAGCAGCCTCCGGGACAGGGATTACACCGGGGAGCTGTTTTTT. Translating gives CASSLRDRDYTGELFF.

The DNA of the CDR3 is TGTGCCAGCAGTGAATCAGCGGGGGTCTACGAGCAGTACTTC. Its translation: CASSESAGVYEQYF. The chain recombines TRBV6-1 with TRBJ2-7; 8 bases match TRBD2. The ends lost 2 bases at V and 3 bases at J; junction bases unmatched: 3. CDR3 length equals 14 residues. From germline, CDR1 is MNHNS and CDR2 SASEGT.

The chain couples TRBV28 to TRBJ2-7; 8 bases align to TRBD1. The CDR3 sequence is 15 residues long. V lost 6 bases and J lost 2; bases outside the gene matches: 9. The germline V gene encodes CDR1 MDHEN and CDR2 SYDVKM. CDR3 nucleotide sequence: TGTGCCAGCAGCCCTGGGGGGACAGGCACCTACGAGCAGTACTTC. Its protein product is CASSPGGTGTYEQYF.

This rearrangement joins TRBV5-6 to TRBJ2-7; D is possibly TRBD2 (6 bases). The V gene lost 3 bases and the J gene lost 4 bases, with 17 bases spanning the gap. Germline V CDR1 and CDR2: SGHDT, YYEEEE. The CDR3 is made up of 15 amino acids. The CDR3 bases are TGTGCCAGCAGCTCCGCGGGGCGGGGTGATTACGAGCAGTACTTC. It is translated as CASSSAGRGDYEQYF.

This clone was counted a single time. This rearrangement joins TRBV5-6 to TRBJ2-7; D is possibly TRBD2 (6 bases). Trimming removed 2 bases at V and 6 bases at J, with 21 bases between. The germline CDR1 and CDR2 sequences are SGHDT and YYEEEE. CDR3 length: 16 residues. CDR3 bases: TGTGCCAGCAGCTTAGGGTCCACTCGGGGGATAGGCGAGCAGTACTTC. This codes for CASSLGSTRGIGEQYF.

The chain couples TRBV7-2 to TRBJ1-5; maybe TRBD1 (5 bases). Germline V gene lookup returns CDR1 SGHTA and CDR2 FQGNSA. This CDR3 has 15 residues. V shed 1 base and J shed 3 bases, with 10 bases lying between them. CDR3: CASSLVWGNNQPQHF. The CDR3 nucleotides are TGTGCCAGCAGCTTAGTTTGGGGCAACAATCAGCCCCAGCATTTT.

This chain links TRBV6-5 with TRBJ1-5; unclear D gene. The CDR3 is made up of 13 amino acids. Germline loops: CDR1 MNHEY, CDR2 SVGAGI. V shed 6 bases and J shed 6 bases, with 12 bases lying between them. The CDR3 reads CASRGRAGQPQHF. CDR3 sequence (DNA): TGTGCCAGCAGAGGGAGGGCGGGTCAGCCCCAGCATTTT.

This sequence joins TRBV7-9 and TRBJ1-2; D gene ambiguous. Germline loops: CDR1 SEHNR, CDR2 FQNEAQ (reference sequence). The V end was cut by 2 bases, the J end by 4 bases, with 8 bases between. This CDR3 region has 13 residues. CDR3 sequence reads: CASSLLGPYGYTF. In DNA, the CDR3 is TGTGCCAGCAGCTTACTGGGCCCCTATGGCTACACCTTC.

As regards this clone: The junction differs from germline at one of its ends, possibly a read error. Here the CDR3 DNA reads TGTGCCAGCAGCACCTCCGATACACAGTATTTT. It translates to CASSTSDTQYF. The V and J genes are TRBV11-2 and TRBJ2-3, with no clear D. The CDR3 covers 11 residues. Looked up from germline, CDR1 is SGHAT and CDR2 is FQNNGV.

Only one count was recorded for this clone. V is TRBV12-2 and J is TRBJ2-3; the D segment call TRBD2 is taken from the table without a DNA check. TRBV12-2 is a pseudogene locus. The CDR3 covers 16 residues. CDR3 region: CASRLGGGRSTDTQYF. The CDR3 coding sequence is TGTGCAAGTCGCTTAGGTGGCGGGAGAAGCACAGATACGCAGTATTTT.

In its sample, this clone was seen once. V usage is TRBV7-2 and J usage is TRBJ2-7; 8 nucleotides agree with TRBD1. The CDR3 runs 12 residues. Unmatched junction bases numbered 2, after V lost 5 bases and J lost 5 bases. CDR1 is SGHTA, CDR2 FQGNSA, per germline. For the CDR3, the DNA is TGTGCCAGCAGCCGGACAGGGAACGAGCAGTACTTC. The encoded protein is CASSRTGNEQYF.

The V call is TRBV9, the J call TRBJ1-6; D is perhaps TRBD1 (5 bases). CDR1 SGDLS and CDR2 YYNGEE come from the germline V gene. V was cut by 3 bases and J by 7 bases, with 14 bases left in between. The CDR3 runs 15 residues. The CDR3 here is CASSGSQGNNSPLHF. The CDR3, as DNA: TGTGCCAGCAGCGGATCCCAGGGTAACAATTCACCCCTCCACTTT.

Here the CDR3 reads CASTPPGRINQPQHF. The CDR3 coding sequence is TGTGCCAGCACCCCCCCCGGGAGGATCAATCAGCCCCAGCATTTT. The chain links TRBV28 to TRBJ1-5; D call uncertain. Looked up from germline, CDR1 is MDHEN and CDR2 is SYDVKM. The CDR3 contains 15 residues. V was shortened by 7 bases and J by 3 bases, with 16 bases between the two germline ends.

The chain is built from TRBV30 and TRBJ1-4; D remains ambiguous. V lost 5 bases, J lost 4 bases, and 17 bases lay in between. CDR1 GTSNPN and CDR2 SVGIG come from the germline V gene (reference sequence). This CDR3 spans 15 amino acids. Here the CDR3 DNA reads TGTGCCTGGGGCGGGCGCCGTTACAATAATGAAAAACTGTTTTTT. Amino acids: CAWGGRRYNNEKLFF.